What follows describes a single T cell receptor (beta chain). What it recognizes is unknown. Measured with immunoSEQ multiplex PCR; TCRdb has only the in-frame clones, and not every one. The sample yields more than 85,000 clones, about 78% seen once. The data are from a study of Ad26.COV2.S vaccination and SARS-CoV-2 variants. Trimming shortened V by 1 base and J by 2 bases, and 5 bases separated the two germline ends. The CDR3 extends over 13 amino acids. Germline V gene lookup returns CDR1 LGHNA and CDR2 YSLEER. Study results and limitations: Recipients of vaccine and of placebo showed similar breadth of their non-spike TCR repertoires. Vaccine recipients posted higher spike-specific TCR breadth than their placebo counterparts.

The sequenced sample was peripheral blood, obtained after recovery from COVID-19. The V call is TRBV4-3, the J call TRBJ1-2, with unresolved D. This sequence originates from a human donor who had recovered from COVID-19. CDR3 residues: CASSQGTNYGYTF. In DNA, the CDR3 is TGCGCCAGCAGCCAAGGAACCAACTATGGCTACACCTTC.